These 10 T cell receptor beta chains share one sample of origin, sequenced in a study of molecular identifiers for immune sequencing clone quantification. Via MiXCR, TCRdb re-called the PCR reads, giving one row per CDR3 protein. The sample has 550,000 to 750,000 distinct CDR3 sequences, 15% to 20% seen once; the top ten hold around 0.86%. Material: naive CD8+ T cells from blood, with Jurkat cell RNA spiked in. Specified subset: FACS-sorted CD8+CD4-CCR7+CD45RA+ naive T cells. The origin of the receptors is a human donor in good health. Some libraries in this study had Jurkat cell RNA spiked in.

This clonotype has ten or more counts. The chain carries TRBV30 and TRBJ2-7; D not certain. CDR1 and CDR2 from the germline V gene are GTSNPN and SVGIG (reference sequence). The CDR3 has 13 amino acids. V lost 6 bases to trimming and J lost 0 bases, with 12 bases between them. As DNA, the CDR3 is TGTGCCTGCGGCTGGTTGAACTCCTACGAGCAGTACTTC. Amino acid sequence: CACGWLNSYEQYF.

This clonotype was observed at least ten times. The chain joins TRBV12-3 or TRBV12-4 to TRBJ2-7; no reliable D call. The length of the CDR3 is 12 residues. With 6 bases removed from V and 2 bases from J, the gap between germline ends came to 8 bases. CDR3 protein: CASSPGPYEQYF. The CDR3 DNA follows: TGTGCCAGCAGCCCCGGGCCCTACGAGCAGTACTTC.

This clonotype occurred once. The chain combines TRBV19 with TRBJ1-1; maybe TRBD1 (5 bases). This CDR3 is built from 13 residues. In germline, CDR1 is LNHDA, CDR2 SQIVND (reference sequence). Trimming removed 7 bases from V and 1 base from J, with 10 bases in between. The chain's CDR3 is CASIAGRNTEAFF. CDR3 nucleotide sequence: TGTGCCAGTATTGCAGGGAGGAACACTGAAGCTTTCTTT.

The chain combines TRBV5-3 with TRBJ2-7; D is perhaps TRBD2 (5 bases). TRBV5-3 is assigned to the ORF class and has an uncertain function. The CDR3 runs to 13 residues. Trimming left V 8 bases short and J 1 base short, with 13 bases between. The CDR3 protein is CASNLEVSYEQYF. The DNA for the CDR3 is TGTGCCAGCAACTTGGAGGTTTCCTACGAGCAGTACTTC.

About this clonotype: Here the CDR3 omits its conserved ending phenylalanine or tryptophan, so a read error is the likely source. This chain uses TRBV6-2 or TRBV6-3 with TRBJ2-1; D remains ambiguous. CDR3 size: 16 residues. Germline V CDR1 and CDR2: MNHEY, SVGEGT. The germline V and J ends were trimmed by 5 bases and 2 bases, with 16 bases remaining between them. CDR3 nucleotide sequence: TGTGCCAGCAGTCTCGAGGCGATTCCGCCCTACAATGAGCAGTTCCTC. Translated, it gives CASSLEAIPPYNEQFL.

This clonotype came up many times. The CDR3 here is CASKGTGVEKLFF. For the CDR3, the DNA is TGTGCCAGCAAGGGGACAGGGGTCGAAAAACTGTTTTTT. The V call is TRBV6-1, the J call TRBJ1-4, with 10 bases matching TRBD1. The CDR3 spans 13 residues. Trimming took 7 bases from V and 8 from J; bases not matched to a gene: 4. The germline CDR1 and CDR2 sequences are MNHNS and SASEGT.

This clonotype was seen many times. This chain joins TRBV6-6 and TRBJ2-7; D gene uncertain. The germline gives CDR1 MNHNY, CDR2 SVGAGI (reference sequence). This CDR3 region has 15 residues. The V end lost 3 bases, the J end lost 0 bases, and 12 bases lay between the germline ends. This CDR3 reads CASSYGRADSYEQYF. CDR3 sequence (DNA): TGTGCCAGCAGTTATGGACGGGCGGACTCCTACGAGCAGTACTTC.

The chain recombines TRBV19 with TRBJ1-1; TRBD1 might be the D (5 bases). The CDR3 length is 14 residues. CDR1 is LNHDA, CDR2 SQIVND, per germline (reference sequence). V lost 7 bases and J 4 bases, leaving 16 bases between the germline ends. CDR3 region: CASMWDPWATEAFF. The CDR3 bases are TGTGCCAGTATGTGGGACCCCTGGGCCACTGAAGCTTTCTTT.

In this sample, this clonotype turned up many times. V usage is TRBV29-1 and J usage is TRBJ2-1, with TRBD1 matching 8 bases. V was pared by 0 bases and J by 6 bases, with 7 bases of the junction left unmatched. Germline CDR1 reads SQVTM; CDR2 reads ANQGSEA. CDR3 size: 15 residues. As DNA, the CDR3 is TGCAGCGTTGAAGAGGGCAGGGGGCGCCCCAATGAGCAGTTCTTC. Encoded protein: CSVEEGRGRPNEQFF.

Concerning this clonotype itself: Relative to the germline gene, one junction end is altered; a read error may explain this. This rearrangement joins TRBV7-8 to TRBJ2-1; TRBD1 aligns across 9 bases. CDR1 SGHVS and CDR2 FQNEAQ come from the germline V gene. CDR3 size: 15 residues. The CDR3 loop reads CASSKRDRVYNEQSF. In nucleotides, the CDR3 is TGTGCCAGCAGCAAACGGGACAGGGTATACAATGAGCAGTCCTTC. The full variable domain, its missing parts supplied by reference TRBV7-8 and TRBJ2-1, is GAGVSQSPRYKVAKRGQDVALRCDPISGHVSLFWYQQALGQGPEFLTYFQNEAQLDKSGLPSDRFFAERPEGSVSTLKIQRTQQEDSAVYLCASSKRDRVYNEQSFGPGTRLTVL.